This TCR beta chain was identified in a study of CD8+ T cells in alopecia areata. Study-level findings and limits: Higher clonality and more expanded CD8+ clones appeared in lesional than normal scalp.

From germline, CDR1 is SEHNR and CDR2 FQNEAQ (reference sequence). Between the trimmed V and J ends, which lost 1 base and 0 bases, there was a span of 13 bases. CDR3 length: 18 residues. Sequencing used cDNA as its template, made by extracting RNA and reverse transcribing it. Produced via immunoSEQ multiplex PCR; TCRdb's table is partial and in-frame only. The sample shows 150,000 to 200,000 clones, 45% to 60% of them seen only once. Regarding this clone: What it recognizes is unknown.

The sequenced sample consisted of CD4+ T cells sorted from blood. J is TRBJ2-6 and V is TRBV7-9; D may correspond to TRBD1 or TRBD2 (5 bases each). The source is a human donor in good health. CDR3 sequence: CASSLDRGASSGANVLTF. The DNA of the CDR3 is TGTGCCAGCAGCTTAGATCGAGGGGCCAGCTCTGGGGCCAACGTCCTGACTTTC. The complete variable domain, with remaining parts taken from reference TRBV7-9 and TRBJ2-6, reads DTGVSQNPRHKITKRGQNVTFRCDPISEHNRLYWYRQTLGQGPEFLTYFQNEAQLEKSRLLSDRFSAERPKGSFSTLEIQRTEQGDSAMYLCASSLDRGASSGANVLTFGAGSRLTVL.